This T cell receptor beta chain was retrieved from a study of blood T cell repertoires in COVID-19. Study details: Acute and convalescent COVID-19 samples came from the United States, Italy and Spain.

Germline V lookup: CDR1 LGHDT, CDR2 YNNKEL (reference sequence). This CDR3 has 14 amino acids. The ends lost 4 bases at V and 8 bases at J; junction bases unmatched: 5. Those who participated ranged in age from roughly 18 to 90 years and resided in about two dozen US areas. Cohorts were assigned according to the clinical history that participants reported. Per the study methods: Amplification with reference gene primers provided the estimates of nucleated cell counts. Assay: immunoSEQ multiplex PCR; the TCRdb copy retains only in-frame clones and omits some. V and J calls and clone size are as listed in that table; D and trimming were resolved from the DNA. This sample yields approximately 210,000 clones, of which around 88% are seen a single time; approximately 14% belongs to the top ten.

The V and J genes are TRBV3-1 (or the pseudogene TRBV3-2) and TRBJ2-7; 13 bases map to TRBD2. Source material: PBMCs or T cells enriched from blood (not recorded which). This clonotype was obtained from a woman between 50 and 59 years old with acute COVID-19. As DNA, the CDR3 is TGTGCCAGCAGCCCCGGACTAGCGGGAGTTAAGCAGTACTTC. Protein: CASSPGLAGVKQYF.